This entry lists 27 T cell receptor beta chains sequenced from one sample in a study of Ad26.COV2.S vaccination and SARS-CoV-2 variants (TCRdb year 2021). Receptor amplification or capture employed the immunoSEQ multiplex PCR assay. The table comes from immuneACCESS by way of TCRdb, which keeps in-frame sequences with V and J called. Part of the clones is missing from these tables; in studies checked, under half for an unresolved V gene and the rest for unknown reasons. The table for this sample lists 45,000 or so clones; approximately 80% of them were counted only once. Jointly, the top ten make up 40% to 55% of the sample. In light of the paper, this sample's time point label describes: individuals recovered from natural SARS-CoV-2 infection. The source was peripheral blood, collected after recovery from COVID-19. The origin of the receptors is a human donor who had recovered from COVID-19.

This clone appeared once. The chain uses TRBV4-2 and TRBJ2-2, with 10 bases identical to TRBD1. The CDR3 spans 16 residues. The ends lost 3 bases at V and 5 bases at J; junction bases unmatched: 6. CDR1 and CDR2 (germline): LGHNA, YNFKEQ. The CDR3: CASSQNGQGGTGELFF. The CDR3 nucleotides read TGTGCCAGCAGCCAGAACGGACAGGGGGGTACCGGGGAGCTGTTTTTT.

CDR3 protein: CASSYSPGGSSEKLFF. CDR3 bases: TGTGCCAGCAGTTATTCCCCCGGCGGGAGCTCCGAAAAACTGTTTTTT. This chain links TRBV6-6 with TRBJ1-4; no clear D gene. The germline V gene encodes CDR1 MNHNY and CDR2 SVGAGI (reference sequence). This CDR3 spans 16 amino acids. The V and J ends lost 3 bases and 8 bases respectively, with 19 bases between them.

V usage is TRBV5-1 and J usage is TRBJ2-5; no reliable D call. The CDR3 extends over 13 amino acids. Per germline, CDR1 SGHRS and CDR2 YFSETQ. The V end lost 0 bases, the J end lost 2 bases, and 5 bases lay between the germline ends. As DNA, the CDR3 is TGCGCCAGCAGCTTGGTGGTACAAGAGACCCAGTACTTC. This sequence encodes CASSLVVQETQYF. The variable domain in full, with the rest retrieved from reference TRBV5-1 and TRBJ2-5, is KAGVTQTPRYLIKTRGQQVTLSCSPISGHRSVSWYQQTPGQGLQFLFEYFSETQRNKGNFPGRFSGRQFSNSRSEMNVSTLELGDSALYLCASSLVVQETQYFGPGTRLLVL.

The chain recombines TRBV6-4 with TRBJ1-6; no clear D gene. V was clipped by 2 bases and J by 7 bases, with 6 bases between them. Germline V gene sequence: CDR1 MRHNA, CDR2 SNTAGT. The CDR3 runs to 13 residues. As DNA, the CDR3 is TGTGCCAGCAGTGACACGAGGAATTCACCCCTCCACTTT. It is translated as CASSDTRNSPLHF.

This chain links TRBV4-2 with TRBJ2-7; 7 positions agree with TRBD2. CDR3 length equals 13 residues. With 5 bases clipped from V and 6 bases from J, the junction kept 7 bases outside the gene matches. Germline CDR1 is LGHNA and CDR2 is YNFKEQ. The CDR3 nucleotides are TGTGCCAGCAGCACTAGACTAGCCGGCGAGCAGTACTTC. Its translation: CASSTRLAGEQYF.

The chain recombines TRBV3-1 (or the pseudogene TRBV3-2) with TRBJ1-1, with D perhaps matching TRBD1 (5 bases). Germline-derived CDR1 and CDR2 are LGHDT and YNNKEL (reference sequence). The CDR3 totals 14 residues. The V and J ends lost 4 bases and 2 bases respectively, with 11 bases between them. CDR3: CASSLQGINTEAFF. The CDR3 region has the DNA TGTGCCAGCAGCCTTCAGGGAATTAACACTGAAGCTTTCTTT.

CDR3 region: CSARETVEQFF. The CDR3 nucleotides are TGCAGTGCTAGAGAGACGGTAGAGCAGTTCTTC. The chain joins TRBV20-1 to TRBJ2-1; D is ambiguous. Trimming took 0 bases from V and 10 from J, leaving 7 bases between them. The CDR3 runs 11 residues. Germline lookup yields CDR1 DFQATT and CDR2 SNEGSKA (reference sequence).

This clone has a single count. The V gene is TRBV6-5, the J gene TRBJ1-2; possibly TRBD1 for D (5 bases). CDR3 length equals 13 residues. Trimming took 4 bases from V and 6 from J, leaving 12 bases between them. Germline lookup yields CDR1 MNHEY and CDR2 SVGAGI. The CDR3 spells CASSSDRHHGYTF. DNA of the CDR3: TGTGCCAGCAGTTCAGACAGACACCATGGCTACACCTTC.

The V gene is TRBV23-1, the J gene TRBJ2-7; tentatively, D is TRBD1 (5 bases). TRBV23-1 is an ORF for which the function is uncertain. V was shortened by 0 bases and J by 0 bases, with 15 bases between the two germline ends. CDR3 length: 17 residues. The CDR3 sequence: CASSQSVFRQSSYEQYV. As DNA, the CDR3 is TGCGCCAGCAGTCAATCAGTCTTTCGACAGAGCTCCTACGAGCAGTACGTC.

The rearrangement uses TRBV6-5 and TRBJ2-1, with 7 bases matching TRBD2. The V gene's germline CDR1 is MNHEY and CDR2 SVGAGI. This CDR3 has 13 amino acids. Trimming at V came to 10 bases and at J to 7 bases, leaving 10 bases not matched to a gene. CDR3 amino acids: CATHAAGVNEQFF. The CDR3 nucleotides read TGTGCCACTCACGCGGCGGGAGTTAATGAGCAGTTCTTC.

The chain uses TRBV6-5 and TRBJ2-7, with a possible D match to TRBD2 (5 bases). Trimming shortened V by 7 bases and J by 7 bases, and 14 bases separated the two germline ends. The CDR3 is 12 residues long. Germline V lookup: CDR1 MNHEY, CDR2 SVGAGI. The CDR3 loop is CASKEYTGEQYF. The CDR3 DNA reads TGTGCCAGCAAAGAGTACACGGGGGAGCAGTACTTC.

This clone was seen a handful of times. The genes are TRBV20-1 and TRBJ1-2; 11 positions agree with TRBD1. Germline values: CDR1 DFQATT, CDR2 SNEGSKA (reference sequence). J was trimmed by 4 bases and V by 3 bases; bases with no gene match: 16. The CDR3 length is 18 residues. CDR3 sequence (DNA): TGCAGTGCTAGTCCCCCGTATGGACAGGGGGCATCCGGCTATGGCTACACCTTC. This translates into CSASPPYGQGASGYGYTF.

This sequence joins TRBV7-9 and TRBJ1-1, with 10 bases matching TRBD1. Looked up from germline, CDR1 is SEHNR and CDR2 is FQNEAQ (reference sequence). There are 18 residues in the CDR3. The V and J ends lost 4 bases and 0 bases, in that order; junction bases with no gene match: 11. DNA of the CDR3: TGTGCCAGCAGCTCCCACCGGGACAGGGGTGGGATGAACACTGAAGCTTTCTTT. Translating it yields CASSSHRDRGGMNTEAFF.

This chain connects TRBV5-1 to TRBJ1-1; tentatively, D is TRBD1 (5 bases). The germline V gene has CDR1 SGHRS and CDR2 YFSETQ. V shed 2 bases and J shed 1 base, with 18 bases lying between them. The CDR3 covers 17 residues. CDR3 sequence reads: CASSFGGWSGANTEAFF. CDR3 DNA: TGCGCCAGCAGCTTTGGGGGGTGGTCTGGGGCGAACACTGAAGCTTTCTTT.

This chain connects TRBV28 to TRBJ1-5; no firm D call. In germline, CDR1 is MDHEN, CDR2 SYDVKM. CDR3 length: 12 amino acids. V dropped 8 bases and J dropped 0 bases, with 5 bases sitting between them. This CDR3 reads CASGRSNQPQHF. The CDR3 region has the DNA TGTGCCAGCGGTCGTAGCAATCAGCCCCAGCATTTT.

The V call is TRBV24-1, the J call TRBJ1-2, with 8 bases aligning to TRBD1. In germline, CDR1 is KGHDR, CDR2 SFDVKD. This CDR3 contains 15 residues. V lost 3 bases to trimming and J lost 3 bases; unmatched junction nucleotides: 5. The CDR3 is CATSDGGTGYYGYTF. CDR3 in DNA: TGTGCCACCAGTGATGGTGGGACAGGCTACTATGGCTACACCTTC.

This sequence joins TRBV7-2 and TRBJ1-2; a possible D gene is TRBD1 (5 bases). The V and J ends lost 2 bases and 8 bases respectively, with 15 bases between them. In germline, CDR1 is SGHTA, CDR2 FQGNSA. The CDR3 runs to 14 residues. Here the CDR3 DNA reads TGTGCCAGCAGCTTACCCGCGGGGCGAATGGGCTACACCTTC. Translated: CASSLPAGRMGYTF.

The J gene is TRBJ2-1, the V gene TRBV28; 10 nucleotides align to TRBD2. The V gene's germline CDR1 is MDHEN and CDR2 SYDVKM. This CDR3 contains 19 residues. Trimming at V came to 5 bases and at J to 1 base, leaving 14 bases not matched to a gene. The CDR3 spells CASSPLGQLAGVSYNEQFF. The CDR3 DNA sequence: TGTGCCAGCAGTCCCCTGGGACAGCTAGCGGGAGTGTCCTACAATGAGCAGTTCTTC.

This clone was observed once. CDR3: CASSPADTLNQPQHF. The DNA for the CDR3 is TGTGCCAGCAGTCCCGCGGATACACTCAATCAGCCCCAGCATTTT. The gene calls are TRBV28 and TRBJ1-5; unclear D gene. The CDR3 is 15 residues long. The V gene's germline CDR1 is MDHEN and CDR2 SYDVKM. V was cut by 5 bases and J by 3 bases, with 14 bases left in between.

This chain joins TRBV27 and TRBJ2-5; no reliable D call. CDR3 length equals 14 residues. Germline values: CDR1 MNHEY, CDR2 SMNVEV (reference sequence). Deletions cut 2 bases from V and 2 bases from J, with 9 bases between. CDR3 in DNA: TGTGCCAGCAGTTTAACCAGGAGTCAAGAGACCCAGTACTTC. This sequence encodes CASSLTRSQETQYF.

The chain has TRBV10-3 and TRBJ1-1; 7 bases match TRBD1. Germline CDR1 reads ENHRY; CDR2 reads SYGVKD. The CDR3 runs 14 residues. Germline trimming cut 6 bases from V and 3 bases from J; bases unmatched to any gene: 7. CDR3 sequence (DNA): TGTGCCATCAGCATAAGACAGGGATACACTGAAGCTTTCTTT. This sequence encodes CAISIRQGYTEAFF.

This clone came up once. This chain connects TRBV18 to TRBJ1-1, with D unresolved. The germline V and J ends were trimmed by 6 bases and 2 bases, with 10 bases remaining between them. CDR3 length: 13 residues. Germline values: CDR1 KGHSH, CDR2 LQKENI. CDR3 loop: CASSPGPNTEAFF. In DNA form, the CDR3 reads TGTGCCAGCTCTCCCGGTCCAAACACTGAAGCTTTCTTT.

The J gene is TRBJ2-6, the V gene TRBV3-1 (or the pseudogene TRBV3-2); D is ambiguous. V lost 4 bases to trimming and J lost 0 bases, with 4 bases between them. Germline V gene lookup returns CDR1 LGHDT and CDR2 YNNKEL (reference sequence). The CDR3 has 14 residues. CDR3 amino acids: CASSRDSGANVLTF. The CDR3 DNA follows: TGTGCCAGCAGCCGGGACTCTGGGGCCAACGTCCTGACTTTC.

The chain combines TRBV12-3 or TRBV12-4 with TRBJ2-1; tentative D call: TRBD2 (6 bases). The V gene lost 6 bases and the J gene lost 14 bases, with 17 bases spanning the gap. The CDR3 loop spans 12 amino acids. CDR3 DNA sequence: TGTGCCAGCAGCTCGGACTCGCCGGGGGAGTTCTTC. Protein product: CASSSDSPGEFF.

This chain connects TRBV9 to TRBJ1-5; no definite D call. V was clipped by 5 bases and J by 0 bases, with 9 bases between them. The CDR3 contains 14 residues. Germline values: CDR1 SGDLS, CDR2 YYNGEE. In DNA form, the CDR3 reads TGTGCCAGCAGTCCCCAAGATAGCAATCAGCCCCAGCATTTT. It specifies CASSPQDSNQPQHF.

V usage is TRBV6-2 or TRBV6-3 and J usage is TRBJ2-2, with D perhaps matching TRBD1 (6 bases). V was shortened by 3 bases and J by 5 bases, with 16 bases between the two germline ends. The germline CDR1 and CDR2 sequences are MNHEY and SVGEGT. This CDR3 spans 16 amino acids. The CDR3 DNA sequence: TGTGCCAGCAGTTATGGAACAGGGATAGATACCGGGGAGCTGTTTTTT. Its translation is CASSYGTGIDTGELFF.

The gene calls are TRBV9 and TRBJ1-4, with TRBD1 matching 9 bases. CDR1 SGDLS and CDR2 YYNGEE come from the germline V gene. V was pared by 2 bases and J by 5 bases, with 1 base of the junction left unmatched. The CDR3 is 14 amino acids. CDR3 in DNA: TGTGCCAGCAGCGTCGGACAGGGGAATGAAAAACTGTTTTTT. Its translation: CASSVGQGNEKLFF.